This T cell receptor beta chain was recorded in a study of cytomegalovirus exposure and HLA in healthy donors. Study-level results: Among TCR sequences, most were rare, though some public TCRs appeared in many donors. The analysis excluded some indistinguishable V segments, including TRBV6-2 and TRBV6-3. In all likelihood, a cluster of highly shared sequence variants was a sequencing artifact.

Points on this clone: The antigen remains undetermined.

With 60 Vbeta and 13 Jbeta primers, the PCR was carried out. The data were produced by immunoSEQ multiplex PCR, yet TCRdb's version contains in-frame clones alone and is incomplete. The repertoire holds fewer than 130,000 clones, with 65% to 80% as singletons. Trimming removed 4 bases at V and 6 bases at J, with 8 bases between. The CDR3 spans 12 residues. Per germline, CDR1 SGHVS and CDR2 FNYEAQ. This clonotype was sampled from a man aged 30-40 years in good health and CMV-seropositive. The sequencing input was PBMCs. The chain combines TRBV7-6 with TRBJ2-3; no reliable D call. CDR3 region: CASSSDGDTQYF. In DNA form, the CDR3 reads TGTGCCAGCAGCTCCGACGGGGATACGCAGTATTTT.